One and the same sample provided the 4 T cell receptor beta chains below, sequenced in a study of CD8+CD57+ T cells in acquired aplastic anemia. The authors sequenced patients whose flow cytometry had shown CD8+CD57+ cell expansion. According to the study, genomic DNA was the template for TCR beta VDJ and CDR3 profiling. One entry per CDR3 protein, called by TCRdb with MiXCR from the reads. The table lists some 150,000 distinct CDR3 sequences, about 64% of them singletons, with 40% to 60% in the top ten. The specimen sequenced was sorted CD4+, CD8+, or CD8+CD57+ T cells (not recorded which) from PBMCs. These receptors were taken from a human donor with aplastic anemia.

The gene calls are TRBV2 and TRBJ1-1; 10 nucleotides line up with TRBD1. J was trimmed by 10 bases and V by 2 bases; bases with no gene match: 10. CDR1 is SNHLY, CDR2 FYNNEI, per germline. The CDR3 length is 15 residues. The CDR3 is CASSEKGQGWAAAFF. The CDR3 DNA is TGTGCCAGCAGTGAAAAGGGACAGGGGTGGGCTGCAGCTTTCTTT.

V and J are TRBV10-3 and TRBJ2-3, with TRBD1 matching 9 bases. V was clipped by 5 bases and J by 0 bases; unmatched bases: 6. CDR3 length: 16 residues. Germline values: CDR1 ENHRY, CDR2 SYGVKD. The CDR3 reads CAISNIQGASTDTQYF. CDR3 in DNA: TGTGCCATCAGTAACATACAGGGGGCAAGCACAGATACGCAGTATTTT.

This sequence joins TRBV29-1 and TRBJ2-5, with 12 nucleotides matching TRBD2. The trim removed 5 bases at V and 2 bases at J, leaving 3 bases unmatched. The CDR3 is 14 amino acids. CDR1 is SQVTM and CDR2 is ANQGSEA in the germline V gene. CDR3 amino acids: CSVLAGGRQETQYF. The CDR3 coding sequence is TGCAGCGTTCTAGCGGGAGGGCGGCAAGAGACCCAGTACTTC.

The chain employs TRBV7-8 and TRBJ1-1; possibly TRBD1 for D (5 bases). Germline V gene lookup returns CDR1 SGHVS and CDR2 FQNEAQ. Trimming left V 4 bases short and J 4 bases short, with 10 bases between. This CDR3 region has 13 residues. Written as DNA, the CDR3 is TGTGCCAGCAGCTGGCAGGGTGGCACTGAAGCTTTCTTT. Residues: CASSWQGGTEAFF.